These 12 T cell receptor beta chains came from one sample sequenced in a study of T cell repertoires in ileal Crohn's disease. Some clones are missing from TCRdb's copy, which holds only in-frame ones; the method was immunoSEQ multiplex PCR. The table shows around 1,600 clones, with approximately 80% occurring only once. The sequencing sample was made of ileal tissue. These receptors originate from an adult with Crohn's disease.

The J gene is TRBJ1-2, the V gene TRBV6-1; unclear D gene. CDR3 length: 14 amino acids. V gave up 0 bases and J gave up 2 bases, with 7 bases separating them. CDR1 is MNHNS, CDR2 SASEGT, per germline. The CDR3 sequence is CASSEASRNYGYTF. DNA of the CDR3: TGTGCCAGCAGTGAAGCGAGTAGAAACTATGGCTACACCTTC.

The CDR3 DNA sequence: TGTGCCAGCTCACCTCTCGCGGACACCGGGGAGCTGTTTTTT. Translating it yields CASSPLADTGELFF. This rearrangement joins TRBV18 to TRBJ2-2; D unclear. Germline CDR1 and CDR2: KGHSH and LQKENI. V lost 3 bases to trimming and J lost 3 bases, with 8 bases between them. The CDR3 loop spans 14 amino acids.

The rearrangement joins TRBV30 to TRBJ2-1; 9 positions agree with TRBD1. In germline, CDR1 is GTSNPN, CDR2 SVGIG (reference sequence). Trimming at V came to 3 bases and at J to 8 bases, leaving 8 bases not matched to a gene. The CDR3 loop spans 14 amino acids. The CDR3 sequence: CAWSHRGRRDEQFF. The CDR3 nucleotides are TGTGCCTGGAGCCACAGGGGGCGCAGGGATGAGCAGTTCTTC.

V gene TRBV4-1 combines with J gene TRBJ2-1; 10 bases are shared with TRBD2. V lost 0 bases, J lost 4 bases, and 6 bases stayed unmatched. Germline loops: CDR1 MGHRA, CDR2 YSYEKL. The CDR3 contains 17 residues. As DNA, the CDR3 is TGCGCCAGCAGCCAAGATCCGGCAGCGGGGGGGTACAATGAGCAGTTCTTC. Its protein is CASSQDPAAGGYNEQFF.

The chain combines TRBV6-5 with TRBJ1-2; D is unclear. Trimming pared 4 bases from V and 4 bases from J, leaving 10 bases between. This CDR3 has 13 residues. CDR1 and CDR2 from the germline V gene are MNHEY and SVGAGI. DNA of the CDR3: TGTGCCAGCAGTTCAAAGGCGGGCTATGGCTACACCTTC. It codes for CASSSKAGYGYTF.

This clone showed up just once. This chain uses TRBV5-5 with TRBJ1-2, with 7 bases lining up with TRBD1. CDR1 and CDR2 from the germline V gene are SGHKS and YYEKEE (reference sequence). Trimming took 4 bases from V and 12 from J; bases not matched to a gene: 18. This CDR3 spans 15 amino acids. The CDR3: CASSGTARNPQGNTF. The CDR3 bases are TGTGCCAGCAGCGGGACAGCACGAAACCCTCAAGGAAACACCTTC.

In its sample, this clone was seen a few times. V is TRBV19 and J is TRBJ2-7; TRBD1 aligns across 7 bases. The CDR3 runs to 12 residues. Germline V CDR1 and CDR2: LNHDA, SQIVND (reference sequence). V was pared by 4 bases and J by 6 bases, with 3 bases of the junction left unmatched. DNA for the CDR3: TGTGCCAGTAGTAATTCAGGGGGCGAGCAGTACTTC. Residues: CASSNSGGEQYF.

Details on this clone: Sequence at one end of the junction differs from germline and may be a read error. This sequence joins TRBV10-3 and TRBJ1-1; TRBD1 might be the D (5 bases). Germline CDR1 is ENHRY and CDR2 is SYGVKD. This CDR3 has 14 residues. DNA for the CDR3: TGTGCCATCAGGGTGACAGATCGGAACGCTGAAGCTTTCTTT. Encoded protein: CAIRVTDRNAEAFF.

This clone was picked up one time. The rearrangement joins TRBV5-6 to TRBJ1-1, with 12 bases matching TRBD1. V lost 4 bases, J lost 2 bases, and 9 bases stayed unmatched. The germline gives CDR1 SGHDT, CDR2 YYEEEE. The CDR3 contains 17 residues. In DNA, the CDR3 is TGTGCCAGCAGCGATAGGGACAGGGGGCGCTTTAACACTGAAGCTTTCTTT. Its protein product is CASSDRDRGRFNTEAFF.

The chain uses TRBV30 and TRBJ1-2; 9 bases fit TRBD1. The CDR3 runs to 14 residues. Germline V gives CDR1 GTSNPN, CDR2 SVGIG (reference sequence). V lost 3 bases to trimming and J lost 8 bases; unmatched junction nucleotides: 10. As DNA, the CDR3 is TGTGCCTGGAGGGAAACAGGGGGCGCGTCGGGCTACACCTTC. This sequence encodes CAWRETGGASGYTF.

This chain connects TRBV18 to TRBJ1-1; D is uncertain. Germline V lookup: CDR1 KGHSH, CDR2 LQKENI. The CDR3 is made up of 13 amino acids. Trimming stripped 6 bases from V and 4 bases from J, with 12 bases between. The CDR3 DNA reads as TGTGCCAGCTCGCCCTCTCGGGGCACTGAAGCTTTCTTT. This gives the protein CASSPSRGTEAFF.

This clone was observed once. This chain connects TRBV5-1 to TRBJ2-3; D is undetermined. This CDR3 is built from 16 residues. With 0 bases removed from V and 0 bases from J, the gap between germline ends came to 11 bases. Germline CDR1 reads SGHRS; CDR2 reads YFSETQ. The CDR3 DNA reads as TGCGCCAGCAGCTTGGGCCAAGACTTTAGCACAGATACGCAGTATTTT. Encoded protein: CASSLGQDFSTDTQYF.